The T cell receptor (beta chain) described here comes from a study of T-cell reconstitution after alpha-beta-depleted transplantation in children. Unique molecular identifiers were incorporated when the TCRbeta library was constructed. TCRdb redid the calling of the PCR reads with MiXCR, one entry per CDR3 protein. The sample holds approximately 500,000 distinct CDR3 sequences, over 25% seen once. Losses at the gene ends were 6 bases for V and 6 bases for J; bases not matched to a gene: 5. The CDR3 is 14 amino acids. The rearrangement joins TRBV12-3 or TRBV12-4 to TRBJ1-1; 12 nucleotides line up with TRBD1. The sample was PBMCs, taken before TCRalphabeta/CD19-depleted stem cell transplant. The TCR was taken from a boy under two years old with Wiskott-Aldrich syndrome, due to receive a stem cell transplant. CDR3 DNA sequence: TGTGCCAGCAGCGGGGACAGGGGGCCGCCTGAAGCTTTCTTT. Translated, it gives CASSGDRGPPEAFF.